These T cell receptor beta chains were read from a single sample in a study of T cells in Graves' hyperthyroidism and ophthalmopathy. TCRdb fed the multiplex PCR reads into MiXCR, producing one record per CDR3 protein. The repertoire includes about 580,000 distinct CDR3 sequences, under 60% of them detected once, and roughly 8.2% sits in the top ten. Sequencing used peripheral blood or thyroid tissue (not recorded which). Every receptor here comes from a woman aged 18-30 years with Graves' hyperthyroidism. The CDR3 runs from the conserved cysteine through the conserved F or W. A D gene is named only where the DNA matches it firmly. A clone size is listed for some rows: how often the clone was seen (once, few, many), or a class if it is expanded.

V	D	J	size	DNA	CDR3
TRBV20-1	NA	TRBJ1-3	NA	TGCAGTGCTACCCCTAGCGGGAACTCTGGAAACACCATATATTTT	CSATPSGNSGNTIYF
TRBV2	NA	TRBJ1-1	many	TGTGCCAGCACCCCACCGGGATACGTCCGGAACCTGAACACTGAAGCTTTCTTT	CASTPPGYVRNLNTEAFF
TRBV15	TRBD1	TRBJ1-1	few	TGTGCCACCAGCAGAGGACAGGGCTCTGAAGCTTTCTTT	CATSRGQGSEAFF
TRBV2	NA	TRBJ2-5	many	TGTGCCAGCAGCTACAGGACAGTCCAAGAGACCCAGTACTTC	CASSYRTVQETQYF
TRBV20-1	TRBD2	TRBJ2-7	many	TGCAGTGCTGCTCAGACTAGCGGGAGGCACTACGAGCAGTACTTC	CSAAQTSGRHYEQYF
TRBV24-1	NA	TRBJ1-2	many	TGTGCCACCAGTGACTCGGACAAACAAAGGGGCTACACCTTC	CATSDSDKQRGYTF
TRBV5-4	NA	TRBJ2-7	many	TGTGCCAGCAGCCCAAAGGGGATAACCTACGAGCAGTACTTC	CASSPKGITYEQYF
TRBV19	NA	TRBJ1-5	many	TGTGCCAGTAGTGTCGGACCCCTGAGCCGTCAGCCCCAGCATTTT	CASSVGPLSRQPQHF
TRBV7-2	NA	TRBJ1-4	many	TGTGCCAGCAGCAAACCGGGGAATGAAAAACTGTTTTTT	CASSKPGNEKLFF
TRBV18	TRBD1	TRBJ1-1	many	TGTGCCAGCTCACTGGACAGGGGGTCGTATGAAGCTTTCTTT	CASSLDRGSYEAFF
TRBV15	TRBD1	TRBJ2-7	few	TGTGCCACCAGCAGAGATGGTGGGCAGGGGGCTTACGAGCAGTACTTC	CATSRDGGQGAYEQYF
TRBV5-1	TRBD1	TRBJ2-1	NA	TGCGCCAGCAGCCCTGGACAGGGGGCCCCCAATGAGCAGTTCTTC	CASSPGQGAPNEQFF
TRBV29-1	NA	TRBJ2-7	few	TGCAGCGTTGAAGACGAAAGTACGTTTTGGGAGCAGTACTTC	CSVEDESTFWEQYF
TRBV3-1	NA	TRBJ2-5	NA	TGTGCCAGCAGTGAAGGGGGGGGATCATTGGAGACCCAGTACTTC	CASSEGGGSLETQYF
TRBV7-3	TRBD2	TRBJ2-7	few	TGCGCCAGCTTCGGACTAGCGGGAGGGCCGGTATCCGAGCAGTACTTC	CASFGLAGGPVSEQYF